The sequence of this TCR beta chain was determined in a study of cytomegalovirus exposure and HLA in healthy donors. This clone was observed a handful of times. The same CDR3 can be traced to other DNA sequences in this sample. PCR amplification relied on 60 Vbeta primers (plus 13 Jbeta primers). Per the original data handling: Later reanalysis found 80 million or so unique TCR beta chains, roughly 9.9 million of them shared. Only in-frame clones appear in the TCRdb table, and some are missing; sequencing was by immunoSEQ multiplex PCR. That table gives V, J and clone size, and the DNA gave D and trimming. The table records approximately 110,000 clones, about 80% of them present only once. From germline, CDR1 is SGHRS and CDR2 YFSETQ. CDR3 size: 14 residues. After removal of 3 bases from V and 8 bases from J, the junction contained 4 bases not matched to a gene. Healthy bone marrow donors made up the donors.

The TCR originated in a woman in her fifties or sixties in good health and CMV-seropositive. The rearrangement links TRBV5-1 to TRBJ1-6, with 8 bases lining up with TRBD1. The sequenced material came from PBMCs. CDR3 in amino acids: CASSSGQGDSPLHF. The CDR3 DNA follows: TGCGCCAGCAGCTCCGGACAGGGAGATTCACCCCTCCACTTT.